This TCR beta chain was retrieved from a study of technical replicates of blood from a handful of donors. Assay: immunoSEQ multiplex PCR; the TCRdb copy retains only in-frame clones and omits some. The table shows around 73,000 clones, with approximately 90% occurring only once. The CDR3 extends over 16 amino acids. V was clipped by 3 bases and J by 0 bases; unmatched bases: 4. Germline V gene sequence: CDR1 SGHTS, CDR2 YDEGEE. The sequencing input was PBMCs. This chain links TRBV5-8 with TRBJ2-1, with TRBD2 matching over 9 bases. This TCR was sampled from a human donor in good health. Some clones in this sample may be carry-over from other donors' samples. This chain's CDR3 is CASSSTSGRSYNEQFF. DNA for the CDR3: TGTGCCAGCAGCTCAACTAGCGGGCGCTCCTACAATGAGCAGTTCTTC.